Described below is a single T cell receptor beta chain sequence and its context. This record belongs to a study of blood T cell repertoires in COVID-19. TCRdb's table, derived via immunoSEQ multiplex PCR, lists solely in-frame clones and lacks some. The sample includes some 180,000 clones, around nine tenths of them seen just once. The specimen was peripheral blood. The source is a man between 45 and 60 years old with COVID-19, enrolled during active disease.

CDR3 loop: CASSRTPPGLAANTGELFF. The CDR3 bases are TGTGCCAGCTCACGAACACCCCCGGGACTAGCGGCGAACACCGGGGAGCTGTTTTTT. The V gene is TRBV18, the J gene TRBJ2-2; 11 bases line up with TRBD2. Germline CDR1 reads KGHSH; CDR2 reads LQKENI. The junction had 10 bases not matched to a gene; V was cut back by 4 bases and J by 0 bases. The CDR3 loop spans 19 amino acids. Full variable domain (remainder filled in from reference TRBV18 and TRBJ2-2): NAGVMQNPRHLVRRRGQEARLRCSPMKGHSHVYWYRQLPEEGLKFMVYLQKENIIDESGMPKERFSAEFPKEGPSILRIQQVVRGDSAAYFCASSRTPPGLAANTGELFFGEGSRLTVL.